What follows are 32 T cell receptor beta chains derived from one specimen sequenced in a study of control samples from healthy donors and cancer patients. Data came from immunoSEQ multiplex PCR; TCRdb stores just in-frame clones and leaves some out. Of fewer than 70,000 clones listed, 94% were seen once; the top ten hold almost 4%. The sequenced material came from blood. The receptors were sampled from a man aged 30 to 45 in good health.

The J gene is TRBJ2-3, the V gene TRBV5-4; D call uncertain. Looked up from germline, CDR1 is SGHNT and CDR2 is YYREEE (reference sequence). The length of the CDR3 is 14 residues. Trimming pared 2 bases from V and 2 bases from J, leaving 9 bases between. As DNA, the CDR3 is TGTGCCAGCAGCTTTTTTGGATCCACAGATACGCAGTATTTT. Amino acids: CASSFFGSTDTQYF.

The genes are TRBV7-9 and TRBJ2-3; the D gene is possibly TRBD2 (5 bases). Deletions cut 4 bases from V and 4 bases from J, with 9 bases between. Per germline, CDR1 SEHNR and CDR2 FQNEAQ (reference sequence). The CDR3 sequence is 13 residues long. DNA of the CDR3: TGTGCCAGCAGCTCCAAGAGGGCAGATACGCAGTATTTT. It specifies CASSSKRADTQYF. Variable domain in full (rest from reference TRBV7-9 and TRBJ2-3): DTGVSQNPRHKITKRGQNVTFRCDPISEHNRLYWYRQTLGQGPEFLTYFQNEAQLEKSRLLSDRFSAERPKGSFSTLEIQRTEQGDSAMYLCASSSKRADTQYFGPGTRLTVL.

The CDR3 here is CASSVGLAGGNGAQYF. DNA of the CDR3: TGTGCCAGCAGCGTAGGATTAGCGGGGGGAAATGGGGCGCAGTATTTT. V and J are TRBV9 and TRBJ2-3; 10 bases agree with TRBD2. The CDR3 totals 16 residues. Germline V gene sequence: CDR1 SGDLS, CDR2 YYNGEE. V was pared by 0 bases and J by 10 bases, with 11 bases of the junction left unmatched.

This chain joins TRBV4-2 and TRBJ1-1; no reliable D call. The CDR3 spans 14 residues. V lost 1 base and J lost 0, with 6 bases in between. Germline CDR1 reads LGHNA; CDR2 reads YNFKEQ. The CDR3 region is CASSQGEVNTEAFF. In nucleotides, the CDR3 is TGTGCCAGCAGCCAAGGGGAGGTGAACACTGAAGCTTTCTTT.

The CDR3 sequence: CASTLGQVNEKLFF. The DNA for the CDR3 is TGTGCCAGTACCCTCGGGCAGGTTAATGAAAAACTGTTTTTT. V usage is TRBV19 and J usage is TRBJ1-4; no firm D call. The CDR3 contains 14 residues. V dropped 7 bases and J dropped 4 bases, with 13 bases sitting between them. Germline CDR1 and CDR2: LNHDA and SQIVND (reference sequence).

The V call is TRBV18, the J call TRBJ2-1, with a possible D match to TRBD1 (5 bases). V was shortened by 3 bases and J by 0 bases, with 12 bases between the two germline ends. This CDR3 has 16 amino acids. From germline, CDR1 is KGHSH and CDR2 LQKENI. Written as DNA, the CDR3 is TGTGCCAGCTCACCGCTAACGGACACCTCCTACAATGAGCAGTTCTTC. Translating it yields CASSPLTDTSYNEQFF.

J is TRBJ2-1 and V is TRBV9; TRBD2 might be the D (6 bases). Germline CDR1 reads SGDLS; CDR2 reads YYNGEE. There are 14 residues in the CDR3. The V gene lost 0 bases and the J gene lost 8 bases, with 12 bases spanning the gap. The CDR3 DNA follows: TGTGCCAGCAGCGTAGCGGGAGAAGTCGATGAGCAGTTCTTC. Protein: CASSVAGEVDEQFF.

CDR3 amino acids: CASSSVEGVQPQHF. In nucleotides, the CDR3 is TGTGCCAGCAGCTCTGTGGAGGGGGTCCAGCCCCAGCATTTT. This chain connects TRBV7-8 to TRBJ1-5, with a weak D call TRBD1 (6 bases). CDR1 is SGHVS and CDR2 is FQNEAQ in the germline V gene. The CDR3 is made up of 14 amino acids. V gave up 4 bases and J gave up 7 bases, with 14 bases separating them.

The chain's CDR3 is CASSPGIQETQYF. The CDR3 DNA reads TGTGCCAGCAGCCCGGGAATACAAGAGACCCAGTACTTC. This sequence joins TRBV7-9 and TRBJ2-5, with D possibly matching TRBD2 (5 bases). V lost 5 bases and J lost 2, with 9 bases in between. This CDR3 contains 13 residues. CDR1 is SEHNR, CDR2 FQNEAQ, per germline (reference sequence). Full variable domain (missing parts from reference TRBV7-9 and TRBJ2-5): DTGVSQNPRHKITKRGQNVTFRCDPISEHNRLYWYRQTLGQGPEFLTYFQNEAQLEKSRLLSDRFSAERPKGSFSTLEIQRTEQGDSAMYLCASSPGIQETQYFGPGTRLLVL.

The V call is TRBV30, the J call TRBJ1-2; 8 bases match TRBD1. The CDR3 is 11 amino acids. Germline loops: CDR1 GTSNPN, CDR2 SVGIG (reference sequence). V was clipped by 4 bases and J by 7 bases; unmatched bases: 2. The chain's CDR3 is CAWTGGRGYTF. In DNA, the CDR3 is TGTGCCTGGACAGGGGGCCGTGGCTACACCTTC.

The V gene is TRBV19, the J gene TRBJ2-1; 13 positions match TRBD2. V was pared by 6 bases and J by 7 bases, with 12 bases of the junction left unmatched. CDR3 length: 17 amino acids. Germline V lookup: CDR1 LNHDA, CDR2 SQIVND (reference sequence). The CDR3 loop reads CASRMELAGGPRNEQFF. In DNA, the CDR3 is TGTGCCAGTAGAATGGAACTAGCGGGGGGGCCAAGGAATGAGCAGTTCTTC.

This chain links TRBV18 with TRBJ2-7; no definite D call. The length of the CDR3 is 14 residues. CDR1 KGHSH and CDR2 LQKENI come from the germline V gene. Between the trimmed V and J ends, which lost 3 bases and 2 bases, there was a span of 11 bases. The DNA for the CDR3 is TGTGCCAGCTCACCTAAGGACGGCCCCTACGAGCAGTACTTC. As protein: CASSPKDGPYEQYF.

The gene calls are TRBV4-3 and TRBJ2-4; weak D call: TRBD2 (5 bases). The V gene's germline CDR1 is LGHNA and CDR2 YSLEER. The CDR3 runs to 16 residues. V lost 0 bases, J lost 3 bases, and 12 bases lay in between. The CDR3 nucleotides read TGCGCCAGCAGCCAAGATCGGACTTCTGGCAAAAACATTCAGTACTTC. It translates to CASSQDRTSGKNIQYF.

As concerns this clone: The same CDR3 arises from other DNA sequences in this sample as well. The V gene is TRBV19, the J gene TRBJ1-6, with D uncertain. Per germline, CDR1 LNHDA and CDR2 SQIVND (reference sequence). CDR3 length: 18 amino acids. Trimming removed 3 bases from V and 7 bases from J, with 22 bases in between. The CDR3 here is CASSIEGTQAALNSPLHF. The CDR3 nucleotides are TGTGCCAGTAGTATCGAGGGAACCCAAGCGGCTCTGAATTCACCCCTCCACTTT.

This clone was observed a handful of times. The chain recombines TRBV6-4 with TRBJ1-2; 9 nucleotides match TRBD1. The CDR3 contains 14 residues. Trimming removed 0 bases from V and 4 bases from J; junction bases left unmatched: 0. Germline CDR1 and CDR2: MRHNA and SNTAGT. The CDR3 region is CASSDSTGGYGYTF. CDR3 nucleotide sequence: TGTGCCAGCAGTGACTCGACAGGGGGCTATGGCTACACCTTC.

The CDR3 DNA is TGTGCCAGCAGCGTAGGTGACAGGGGGCGAAGGTACAATGAGCAGTTCTTC. Translation gives CASSVGDRGRRYNEQFF. This chain uses TRBV7-9 with TRBJ2-1; 10 nucleotides match TRBD1. With V trimmed by 5 bases and J by 4 bases, 11 bases remained unmatched. The CDR3 runs 17 residues. CDR1 SEHNR and CDR2 FQNEAQ come from the germline V gene (reference sequence).

This chain connects TRBV24-1 to TRBJ2-2; 13 bases are shared with TRBD2. The V gene end was trimmed by 8 bases and the J gene end by 6 bases; junction bases not matched to a gene: 17. The CDR3 has 19 residues. Germline-derived CDR1 and CDR2 are KGHDR and SFDVKD. The CDR3: CATMPREGLAGVLPGELFF. CDR3 in DNA: TGTGCCACCATGCCGAGGGAAGGACTAGCGGGAGTGTTGCCCGGGGAGCTGTTTTTT.

This chain links TRBV4-1 with TRBJ2-5; 8 bases agree with TRBD1. Germline V gene lookup returns CDR1 MGHRA and CDR2 YSYEKL. CDR3 length: 15 amino acids. Losses at the gene ends were 4 bases for V and 0 bases for J; bases not matched to a gene: 4. CDR3 in DNA: TGCGCCAGCAGCCCGACAGGGGTAAACCAAGAGACCCAGTACTTC. Translated: CASSPTGVNQETQYF.

This clone was counted a single time. This chain links TRBV11-1 with TRBJ1-1; D is unresolved. Germline loops: CDR1 SGHAT, CDR2 FQDESV (reference sequence). CDR3 length: 15 amino acids. V lost 1 base, J lost 4 bases, and 13 bases lay in between. The DNA of the CDR3 is TGTGCCAGCAGCTTAGAAGGGTTATCGTCCACTGAAGCTTTCTTT. Amino acids: CASSLEGLSSTEAFF.

The chain has TRBV9 and TRBJ1-3, with D possibly being TRBD1 (6 bases). The V and J ends lost 3 bases and 1 base respectively, with 14 bases between them. This CDR3 region has 16 residues. Germline CDR1 SGDLS, CDR2 YYNGEE. DNA for the CDR3: TGTGCCAGCAGCGGACGACAGGATCATTCTGGAAACACCATATATTTT. This codes for CASSGRQDHSGNTIYF.

The chain carries TRBV24-1 and TRBJ2-3, with D hard to call. The length of the CDR3 is 13 residues. V lost 4 bases, J lost 3 bases, and 7 bases lay in between. From germline, CDR1 is KGHDR and CDR2 SFDVKD. The DNA of the CDR3 is TGTGCCACCAGTGAAGATGTAACAGATACGCAGTATTTT. Amino acids: CATSEDVTDTQYF.

The chain recombines TRBV2 with TRBJ1-2; TRBD1 might be the D (5 bases). CDR3 length: 17 residues. V lost 6 bases to trimming and J lost 2 bases, with 22 bases between them. The V gene's germline CDR1 is SNHLY and CDR2 FYNNEI. The CDR3 DNA follows: TGTGCCAGCAGAGACAAAAACCGGGACTTTCCGAACTATGGCTACACCTTC. Its translation is CASRDKNRDFPNYGYTF.

The CDR3 DNA sequence: TGTGCCAGCAGCCCGGCGATAACAGATACGCAGTATTTT. Translating it yields CASSPAITDTQYF. The chain couples TRBV7-3 to TRBJ2-3; D is unresolved. Germline values: CDR1 SGHTA, CDR2 FQGTGA. V shed 5 bases and J shed 3 bases, with 9 bases lying between them. The CDR3 is 13 residues long.

V and J are TRBV6-5 and TRBJ1-6, with D perhaps matching TRBD1 (6 bases). V lost 2 bases to trimming and J lost 13 bases, with 15 bases between them. This CDR3 is built from 14 residues. CDR1 is MNHEY, CDR2 SVGAGI, per germline. The chain's CDR3 is CASSYQEVGGPLHF. The CDR3 DNA is TGTGCCAGCAGTTACCAGGAAGTCGGGGGCCCCCTCCACTTT.

V gene TRBV7-9 combines with J gene TRBJ1-3, with D possibly TRBD1 on 6 matching bases. CDR1 and CDR2 (germline): SEHNR, FQNEAQ (reference sequence). The CDR3 length is 13 residues. The V gene lost 6 bases and the J gene lost 14 bases, with 20 bases spanning the gap. This CDR3 is CASRGGTGKEVYF. CDR3 DNA: TGTGCCAGCAGAGGGGGAACAGGGAAAGAAGTATATTTT. The complete variable domain, with remaining parts taken from reference TRBV7-9 and TRBJ1-3, reads DTGVSQNPRHKITKRGQNVTFRCDPISEHNRLYWYRQTLGQGPEFLTYFQNEAQLEKSRLLSDRFSAERPKGSFSTLEIQRTEQGDSAMYLCASRGGTGKEVYFGEGSWLTVV.

The chain is built from TRBV19 and TRBJ1-4, with D maybe TRBD1 (5 bases). Trimming pared 4 bases from V and 0 bases from J, leaving 12 bases between. The CDR3 consists of 16 residues. CDR1 and CDR2 from the germline V gene are LNHDA and SQIVND (reference sequence). The CDR3 reads CASSTGTVATNEKLFF. The CDR3 DNA reads TGTGCCAGTAGTACCGGGACGGTAGCAACTAATGAAAAACTGTTTTTT.

This chain joins TRBV27 and TRBJ1-5; perhaps TRBD1 as D (5 bases). The CDR3 has 14 residues. Per the germline V gene, CDR1 is MNHEY and CDR2 is SMNVEV (reference sequence). The V end lost 2 bases, the J end lost 6 bases, and 11 bases lay between the germline ends. CDR3 sequence (DNA): TGTGCCAGCAGTTTACAGGGCATTTCTCAGCCCCAGCATTTT. It encodes CASSLQGISQPQHF.

This clone was picked up one time. J is TRBJ1-2 and V is TRBV6-5; D gene ambiguous. Germline CDR1 is MNHEY and CDR2 is SVGAGI. This CDR3 contains 11 residues. With 10 bases removed from V and 7 bases from J, the gap between germline ends came to 13 bases. The CDR3 here is CATDSGVGYTF. In nucleotides, the CDR3 is TGTGCCACCGATAGCGGGGTTGGCTACACCTTC.

The rearrangement links TRBV4-1 to TRBJ1-5; 7 bases map to TRBD1. This CDR3 contains 16 residues. V trimming: 1 base; J trimming: 3 bases; junction bases outside the gene matches: 6. Germline V CDR1 and CDR2: MGHRA, YSYEKL. CDR3 nucleotides: TGCGCCAGCAGCCAAGGTAGGGACAGCTACAATCAGCCCCAGCATTTT. This sequence encodes CASSQGRDSYNQPQHF.

The rearrangement uses TRBV7-3 and TRBJ2-1, with 10 bases identical to TRBD2. The length of the CDR3 is 17 residues. The germline V gene encodes CDR1 SGHTA and CDR2 FQGTGA. V lost 2 bases and J lost 9; bases outside the gene matches: 13. CDR3 in DNA: TGTGCCAGCAGCTTACGAGCGGGGGGGCTCATCGGGAGTGAGCAGTTCTTC. Amino acid sequence: CASSLRAGGLIGSEQFF. The variable domain in full, completed from reference TRBV7-3 and TRBJ2-1, reads GAGVSQTPSNKVTEKGKYVELRCDPISGHTALYWYRQSLGQGPEFLIYFQGTGAADDSGLPNDRFFAVRPEGSVSTLKIQRTERGDSAVYLCASSLRAGGLIGSEQFFGPGTRLTVL.

CDR3 loop: CASEDRGYEAFF. As DNA, the CDR3 is TGTGCCAGCGAGGACAGGGGGTATGAAGCTTTCTTT. The J gene is TRBJ1-1, the V gene TRBV6-6; TRBD1 aligns across 10 bases. This CDR3 comprises 12 residues. The V gene end was trimmed by 8 bases and the J gene end by 7 bases; junction bases not matched to a gene: 4. Germline CDR1 MNHNY, CDR2 SVGAGI (reference sequence).

The V and J genes are TRBV29-1 and TRBJ1-2; 9 positions match TRBD1. There are 14 residues in the CDR3. The J segment lost 5 bases and the V segment lost 4 bases, leaving 8 bases of the junction unmatched. Germline CDR1 and CDR2: SQVTM and ANQGSEA. The CDR3 loop is CSVGGKTGGYGYTF. In DNA, the CDR3 is TGCAGCGTTGGCGGGAAGACAGGGGGTTATGGCTACACCTTC.